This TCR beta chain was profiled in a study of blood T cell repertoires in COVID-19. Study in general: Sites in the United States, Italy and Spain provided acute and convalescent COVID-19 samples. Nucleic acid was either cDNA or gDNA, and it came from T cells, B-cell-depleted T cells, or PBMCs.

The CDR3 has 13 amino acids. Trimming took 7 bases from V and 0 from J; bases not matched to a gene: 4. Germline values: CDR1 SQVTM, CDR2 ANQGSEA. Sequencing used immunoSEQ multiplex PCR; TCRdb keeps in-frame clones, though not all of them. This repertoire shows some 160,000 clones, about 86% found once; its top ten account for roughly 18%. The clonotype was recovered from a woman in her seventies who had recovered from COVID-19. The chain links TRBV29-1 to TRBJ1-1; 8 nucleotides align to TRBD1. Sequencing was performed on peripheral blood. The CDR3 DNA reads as TGCAGCGCTGGACAGGGAATGAACACTGAAGCTTTCTTT. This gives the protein CSAGQGMNTEAFF.